This T cell receptor (beta chain) was obtained from a study of T cell responses to AZD1222 COVID-19 vaccine. About the study: Second-dose timings of about 4 or about 12 weeks were pooled.

Whole-study results and caveats: It should be noted that donors were predominantly white British and more often female, and clonal diversity was possibly underestimated.

The V gene's germline CDR1 is LNHDA and CDR2 SQIVND (reference sequence). The CDR3 has 14 residues. Trimming left V 6 bases short and J 0 bases short, with 9 bases between. The protocol was immunoSEQ multiplex PCR, while the TCRdb copy is restricted to in-frame clones and leaves out a portion. The table lists about 140,000 clones, approximately 90% of them singletons. This clone was counted a single time. What it recognizes is unknown. J is TRBJ1-3 and V is TRBV19; D not resolved. This sample comprised peripheral blood, obtained on day 0 of AZD1222 vaccination. This receptor was taken from an adult in good health. The CDR3 reads CASRNMFSGNTIYF. CDR3 nucleotides: TGTGCCAGTAGGAACATGTTCTCTGGAAACACCATATATTTT.